This T cell receptor beta chain originates from a study of cytomegalovirus exposure and HLA in healthy donors. With 60 Vbeta and 13 Jbeta primers, the PCR was carried out. Assay: immunoSEQ multiplex PCR; the TCRdb copy retains only in-frame clones and omits some. In the table there are 110,000 or so clones, roughly 70% of which are singletons. Donors consisted of healthy bone marrow donors. This receptor was identified in a middle-aged woman in good health and CMV-seropositive. The sample consisted of PBMCs.

CDR3 residues: CASSPAVRGRGYGYTF. The CDR3 region has the DNA TGTGCCAGCTCACCAGCGGTCAGGGGGCGAGGCTATGGCTACACCTTC. This chain uses TRBV18 with TRBJ1-2, with TRBD1 identical over 8 bases. CDR1 and CDR2 from the germline V gene are KGHSH and LQKENI. The CDR3 runs 16 residues. The junction had 9 bases not matched to a gene; V was cut back by 2 bases and J by 4 bases.